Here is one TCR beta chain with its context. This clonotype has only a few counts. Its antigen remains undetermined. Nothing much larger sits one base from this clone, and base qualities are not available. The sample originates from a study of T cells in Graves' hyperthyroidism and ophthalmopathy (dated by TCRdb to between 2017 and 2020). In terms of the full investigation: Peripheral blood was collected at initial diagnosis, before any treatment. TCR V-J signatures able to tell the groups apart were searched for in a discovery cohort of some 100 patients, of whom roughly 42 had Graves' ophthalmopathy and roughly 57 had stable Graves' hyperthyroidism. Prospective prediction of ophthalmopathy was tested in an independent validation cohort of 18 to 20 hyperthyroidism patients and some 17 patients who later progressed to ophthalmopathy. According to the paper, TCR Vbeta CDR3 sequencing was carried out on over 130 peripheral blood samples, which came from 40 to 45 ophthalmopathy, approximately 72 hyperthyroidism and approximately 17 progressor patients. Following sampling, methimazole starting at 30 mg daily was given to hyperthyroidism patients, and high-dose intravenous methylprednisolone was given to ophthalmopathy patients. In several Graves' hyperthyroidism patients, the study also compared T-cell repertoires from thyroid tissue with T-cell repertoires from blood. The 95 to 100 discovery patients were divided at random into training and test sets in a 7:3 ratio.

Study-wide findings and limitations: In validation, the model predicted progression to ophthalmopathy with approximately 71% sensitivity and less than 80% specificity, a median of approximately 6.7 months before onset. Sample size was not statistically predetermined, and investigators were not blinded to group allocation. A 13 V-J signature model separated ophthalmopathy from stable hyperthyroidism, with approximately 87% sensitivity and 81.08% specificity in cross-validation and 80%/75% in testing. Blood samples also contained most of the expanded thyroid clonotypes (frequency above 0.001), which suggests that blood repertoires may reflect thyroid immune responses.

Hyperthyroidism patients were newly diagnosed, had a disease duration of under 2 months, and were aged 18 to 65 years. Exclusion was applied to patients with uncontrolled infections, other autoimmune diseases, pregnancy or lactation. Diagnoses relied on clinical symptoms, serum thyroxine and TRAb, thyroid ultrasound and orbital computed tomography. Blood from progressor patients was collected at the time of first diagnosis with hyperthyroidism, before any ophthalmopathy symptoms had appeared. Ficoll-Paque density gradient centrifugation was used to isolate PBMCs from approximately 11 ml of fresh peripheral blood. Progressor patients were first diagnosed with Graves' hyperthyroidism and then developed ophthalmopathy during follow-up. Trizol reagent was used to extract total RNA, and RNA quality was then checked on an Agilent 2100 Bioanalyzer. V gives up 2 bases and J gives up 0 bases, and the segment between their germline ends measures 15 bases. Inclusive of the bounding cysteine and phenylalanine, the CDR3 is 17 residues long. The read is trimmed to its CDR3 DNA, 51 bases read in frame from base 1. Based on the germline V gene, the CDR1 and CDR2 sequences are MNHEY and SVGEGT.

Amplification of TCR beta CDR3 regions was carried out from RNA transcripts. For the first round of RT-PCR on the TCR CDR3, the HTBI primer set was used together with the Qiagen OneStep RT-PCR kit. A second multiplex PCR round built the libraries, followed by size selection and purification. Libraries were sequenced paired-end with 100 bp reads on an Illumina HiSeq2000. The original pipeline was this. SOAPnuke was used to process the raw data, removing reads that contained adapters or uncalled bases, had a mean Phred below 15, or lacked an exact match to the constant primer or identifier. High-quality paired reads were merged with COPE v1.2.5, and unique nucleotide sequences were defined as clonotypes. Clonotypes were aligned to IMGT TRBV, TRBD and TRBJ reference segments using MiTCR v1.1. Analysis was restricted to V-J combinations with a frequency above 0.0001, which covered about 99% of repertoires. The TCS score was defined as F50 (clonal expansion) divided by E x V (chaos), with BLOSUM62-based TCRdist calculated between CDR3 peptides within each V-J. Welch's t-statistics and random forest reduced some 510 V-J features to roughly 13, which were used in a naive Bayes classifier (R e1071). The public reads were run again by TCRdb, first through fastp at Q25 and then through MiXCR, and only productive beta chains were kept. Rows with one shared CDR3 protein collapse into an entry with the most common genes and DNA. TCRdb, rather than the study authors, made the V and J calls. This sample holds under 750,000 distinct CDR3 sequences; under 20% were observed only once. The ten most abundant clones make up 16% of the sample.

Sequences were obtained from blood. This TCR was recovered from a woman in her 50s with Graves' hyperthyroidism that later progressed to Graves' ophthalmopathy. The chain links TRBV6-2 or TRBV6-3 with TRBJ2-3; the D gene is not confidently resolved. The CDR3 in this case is CASSYDWSRSSTDTQYF. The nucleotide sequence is TGTGCCAGCAGTTACGATTGGAGTCGGTCTAGCACAGATACGCAGTATTTT.